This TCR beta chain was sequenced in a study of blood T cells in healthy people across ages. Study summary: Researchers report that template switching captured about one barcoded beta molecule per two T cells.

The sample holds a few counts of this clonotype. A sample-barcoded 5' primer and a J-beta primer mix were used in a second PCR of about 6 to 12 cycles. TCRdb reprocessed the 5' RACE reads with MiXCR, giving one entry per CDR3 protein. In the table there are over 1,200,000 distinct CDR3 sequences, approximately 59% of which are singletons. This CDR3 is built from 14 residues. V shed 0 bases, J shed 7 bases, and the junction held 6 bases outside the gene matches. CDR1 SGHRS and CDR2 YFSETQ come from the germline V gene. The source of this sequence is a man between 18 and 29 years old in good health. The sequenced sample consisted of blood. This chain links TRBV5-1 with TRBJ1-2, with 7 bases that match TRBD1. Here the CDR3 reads CASSLDRGSTGYTF. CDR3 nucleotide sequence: TGCGCCAGCAGCTTGGACAGGGGATCCACTGGCTACACCTTC.